These 18 T cell receptor beta chains originate from one sample sequenced in a study of blood T cell repertoires in COVID-19. The protocol was immunoSEQ multiplex PCR, while the TCRdb copy is restricted to in-frame clones and leaves out a portion. Of fewer than 120,000 clones detected, approximately 70% appear once; the ten largest clones hold less than 10%. Specimen: peripheral blood. These receptors were taken from a woman aged 60-75 years with acute or convalescent COVID-19.

The chain combines TRBV27 with TRBJ1-2; D might be TRBD1 (5 bases). The CDR3 length is 15 residues. V was cut by 0 bases and J by 4 bases, with 12 bases left in between. The germline V gene has CDR1 MNHEY and CDR2 SMNVEV (reference sequence). CDR3 residues: CASSLSRQGLYGYTF. CDR3 coding DNA: TGTGCCAGCAGTTTATCCCGCCAGGGTCTCTATGGCTACACCTTC.

This chain links TRBV20-1 with TRBJ1-1; no clear D. Trimming took off 3 bases at V and 3 bases at J, with 11 bases between the two ends. This CDR3 spans 13 amino acids. CDR1 is DFQATT, CDR2 SNEGSKA, per germline (reference sequence). CDR3 sequence: CSASGGIHTEAFF. As DNA, the CDR3 is TGCAGTGCTAGTGGAGGGATTCACACTGAAGCTTTCTTT.

At least ten counts were recorded for this clone. The chain recombines TRBV19 with TRBJ2-5; 8 nucleotides match TRBD2. The CDR3 runs 14 residues. V gave up 1 base and J gave up 2 bases; unmatched junction bases: 0. Germline V CDR1 and CDR2: LNHDA, SQIVND (reference sequence). The CDR3, as DNA: TGTGCCAGTAGTATAGCGGGGGGGCAAGAGACCCAGTACTTC. Its translation: CASSIAGGQETQYF.

The rearrangement links TRBV7-2 to TRBJ2-3, with 9 nucleotides matching TRBD1. CDR1 and CDR2 from the germline V gene are SGHTA and FQGNSA. J lost 3 bases, V lost 2 bases, and 9 bases had no gene match. This CDR3 spans 17 amino acids. The CDR3 is CASSLRPGTGKTDTQYF. As DNA, the CDR3 is TGTGCCAGCAGCTTACGCCCCGGGACAGGGAAGACAGATACGCAGTATTTT.

This chain uses TRBV6-2 or TRBV6-3 with TRBJ1-5, with TRBD1 identical over 9 bases. V lost 6 bases to trimming and J lost 0 bases; unmatched junction nucleotides: 12. The CDR3 consists of 18 residues. Germline CDR1 is MNHEY and CDR2 is SVGEGT. The CDR3 nucleotides are TGTGCCAGCAGCCCTGTGGGGACAGGGCCTTATAGCAATCAGCCCCAGCATTTT. Amino acid sequence: CASSPVGTGPYSNQPQHF.

The chain links TRBV27 to TRBJ2-7; D remains ambiguous. The CDR3 is 13 amino acids. Germline lookup yields CDR1 MNHEY and CDR2 SMNVEV (reference sequence). The ends were cut back, 4 bases at V and 3 bases at J, with 10 bases in the middle. The CDR3 sequence: CASSSWSSYEQYF. DNA for the CDR3: TGTGCCAGCAGTTCCTGGTCCAGCTACGAGCAGTACTTC.

This chain uses TRBV7-2 with TRBJ2-1; 7 nucleotides match TRBD2. This CDR3 spans 15 amino acids. J gave up 4 bases and V 5 bases, and 8 bases lay outside the gene matches. Germline loops: CDR1 SGHTA, CDR2 FQGNSA. CDR3 sequence: CASSGRGVRYNEQFF. Written as DNA, the CDR3 is TGTGCCAGCAGCGGCCGGGGGGTAAGATACAATGAGCAGTTCTTC.

The chain couples TRBV2 to TRBJ2-2, with D perhaps matching TRBD1 (6 bases). This CDR3 spans 14 amino acids. Germline lookup yields CDR1 SNHLY and CDR2 FYNNEI. V shed 5 bases and J shed 3 bases, with 10 bases lying between them. CDR3 sequence: CASSIQGYTGELFF. As DNA, the CDR3 is TGTGCCAGCAGTATACAGGGCTACACCGGGGAGCTGTTTTTT.

The chain combines TRBV6-2 or TRBV6-3 with TRBJ1-3, with D hard to call. Trimming pared 5 bases from V and 4 bases from J, leaving 15 bases between. CDR1 is MNHEY and CDR2 is SVGEGT in the germline V gene. The CDR3 totals 15 residues. DNA for the CDR3: TGTGCCAGCAGTGACCCCGGCGAGAGGGGAAACACCATATATTTT. Residues: CASSDPGERGNTIYF.

The table lists this clone with a few counts. The chain is built from TRBV28 and TRBJ2-7; possibly TRBD1 for D (5 bases). Germline V gene data show CDR1 as MDHEN and CDR2 as SYDVKM. This CDR3 comprises 14 residues. V was cut by 2 bases and J by 4 bases, with 12 bases left in between. The DNA for the CDR3 is TGTGCCAGCAGTTTAGTTTCTGGACATTACGAGCAGTACTTC. This gives the protein CASSLVSGHYEQYF.

The rearrangement joins TRBV18 to TRBJ1-3; D gene unclear. Germline values: CDR1 KGHSH, CDR2 LQKENI. V was shortened by 3 bases and J by 8 bases, with 11 bases between the two germline ends. The length of the CDR3 is 13 residues. The CDR3: CASSPTRSDTIYF. The CDR3 region has the DNA TGTGCCAGCTCACCCACCAGGTCCGACACCATATATTTT. Variable domain in full (rest from reference TRBV18 and TRBJ1-3): NAGVMQNPRHLVRRRGQEARLRCSPMKGHSHVYWYRQLPEEGLKFMVYLQKENIIDESGMPKERFSAEFPKEGPSILRIQQVVRGDSAAYFCASSPTRSDTIYFGEGSWLTVV.

V is TRBV7-2 and J is TRBJ2-2; 7 bases agree with TRBD1. This CDR3 has 16 residues. The junction had 5 bases not matched to a gene; V was cut back by 0 bases and J by 4 bases. In germline, CDR1 is SGHTA, CDR2 FQGNSA. The CDR3: CASSLAGSGGTGELFF. In DNA form, the CDR3 reads TGTGCCAGCAGCTTAGCTGGGTCAGGGGGCACCGGGGAGCTGTTTTTT.

The chain employs TRBV6-1 and TRBJ1-6; TRBD1 is a possible D gene (6 bases). Germline-derived CDR1 and CDR2 are MNHNS and SASEGT. With 3 bases removed from V and 11 bases from J, the gap between germline ends came to 14 bases. The CDR3 sequence is 14 residues long. CDR3 in amino acids: CASSEDRNGPPLHF. The CDR3 DNA is TGTGCCAGCAGTGAGGACAGAAACGGGCCACCCCTCCACTTT.

There are a few counts of this clone. This chain joins TRBV18 and TRBJ1-2, with TRBD1 matching over 8 bases. Germline V gene lookup returns CDR1 KGHSH and CDR2 LQKENI. The CDR3 has 14 residues. V trimming: 3 bases; J trimming: 8 bases; junction bases outside the gene matches: 8. The DNA for the CDR3 is TGTGCCAGCTCACCTACCCAGGCAGGGGGCGGCTACACCTTC. Protein sequence: CASSPTQAGGGYTF. Using reference TRBV18 and TRBJ1-2 for the parts outside the CDR3, the full variable domain is NAGVMQNPRHLVRRRGQEARLRCSPMKGHSHVYWYRQLPEEGLKFMVYLQKENIIDESGMPKERFSAEFPKEGPSILRIQQVVRGDSAAYFCASSPTQAGGGYTFGSGTRLTVV.

The V call is TRBV10-1, the J call TRBJ1-6; 8 bases are a match to TRBD1. V lost 6 bases, J lost 1 base, and 11 bases stayed unmatched. There are 18 residues in the CDR3. CDR1 and CDR2 (germline): WNHNN, SYGVQD (reference sequence). DNA of the CDR3: TGCGCCAGCAGCATAGATACAGGGGGTCTGTCCTATAATTCACCCCTCCACTTT. Its protein product is CASSIDTGGLSYNSPLHF.

The chain uses TRBV18 and TRBJ1-6; perhaps TRBD1 as D (6 bases). Germline values: CDR1 KGHSH, CDR2 LQKENI. V was trimmed by 0 bases and J by 9 bases, leaving 15 bases between them. This CDR3 region has 16 residues. The CDR3 sequence is CASSPPRTAVGSPLHF. CDR3 coding DNA: TGTGCCAGCTCACCACCTAGGACAGCTGTTGGTTCACCCCTCCACTTT.

The J gene is TRBJ1-2, the V gene TRBV4-2, with 9 bases identical to TRBD1. Germline CDR1 LGHNA, CDR2 YNFKEQ. The J segment lost 4 bases and the V segment lost 5 bases, leaving 11 bases of the junction unmatched. The CDR3 is 16 residues long. The CDR3, as DNA: TGTGCCAGCAGCGAAGGGGACAGGGACAGCCTCTATGGCTACACCTTC. It specifies CASSEGDRDSLYGYTF.

The chain carries TRBV30 and TRBJ1-1; D is uncertain. V dropped 2 bases and J dropped 0 bases, with 7 bases sitting between them. Germline CDR1 GTSNPN, CDR2 SVGIG (reference sequence). The CDR3 has 13 residues. CDR3 amino acids: CAWSLRMNTEAFF. For the CDR3, the DNA is TGTGCCTGGAGTCTCAGAATGAACACTGAAGCTTTCTTT.